The source of this T cell receptor (beta chain) is a study of a mutant IDH1 vaccine in newly diagnosed glioma. Study overall: Each patient was administered eight vaccinations, scheduled in weeks 1, 3, 5, 7, 11, 15, 19 and 23. Before enrollment, the patients had been treated with radiotherapy alone, temozolomide alone, or both together. Most of them had received both. The treated group averaged approximately 42 years old and was roughly 60% male, 37.5% female.

The repertoire was sequenced with immunoSEQ multiplex PCR; TCRdb's copy has only in-frame clones and lacks some. The sample has tens of thousands of clones; just under 80% are singletons. To note about this clone: Its antigen remains unidentified.

As for time point: week 5, during vaccination. Vaccinated patients received 300 ug of mutant IDH1 20-mer peptide per dose, with topical imiquimod. The donors had new WHO grade 3 or 4 astrocytomas; these were IDH1-mutant and ATRX-lost. Trimming shortened V by 4 bases and J by 8 bases, and 18 bases separated the two germline ends. This CDR3 is built from 15 residues. The sequence was collected from a woman in her 40s with glioma. The chain uses TRBV23-1 and TRBJ2-1; D perhaps matches TRBD1 (5 bases). TRBV23-1 is treated as an ORF (open reading frame) with a function not yet certain. The sample here was PBMCs, taken from a glioma patient whose treatment included an IDH1 peptide vaccine. This chain's CDR3 is CASSRAGYPVDEQFF. CDR3 sequence (DNA): TGCGCCAGCAGTCGGGCAGGGTACCCGGTTGATGAGCAGTTCTTC.